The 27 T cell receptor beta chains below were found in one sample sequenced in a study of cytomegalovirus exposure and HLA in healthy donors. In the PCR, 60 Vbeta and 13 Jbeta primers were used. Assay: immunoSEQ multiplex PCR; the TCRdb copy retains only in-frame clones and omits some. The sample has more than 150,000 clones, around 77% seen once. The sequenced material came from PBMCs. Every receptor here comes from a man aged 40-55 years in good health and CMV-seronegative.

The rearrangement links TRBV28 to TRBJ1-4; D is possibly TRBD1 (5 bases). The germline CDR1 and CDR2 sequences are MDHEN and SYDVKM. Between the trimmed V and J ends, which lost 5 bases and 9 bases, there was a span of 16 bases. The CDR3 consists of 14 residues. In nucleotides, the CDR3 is TGTGCCAGCAGTGCCCCACAGGTTAGGAAAAAACTGTTTTTT. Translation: CASSAPQVRKKLFF.

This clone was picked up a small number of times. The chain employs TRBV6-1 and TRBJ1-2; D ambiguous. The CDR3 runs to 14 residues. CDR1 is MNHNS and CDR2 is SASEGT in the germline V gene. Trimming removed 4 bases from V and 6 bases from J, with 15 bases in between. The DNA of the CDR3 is TGTGCCAGCAGTGCTCGAGGAGGGAAGAATGGCTACACCTTC. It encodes CASSARGGKNGYTF.

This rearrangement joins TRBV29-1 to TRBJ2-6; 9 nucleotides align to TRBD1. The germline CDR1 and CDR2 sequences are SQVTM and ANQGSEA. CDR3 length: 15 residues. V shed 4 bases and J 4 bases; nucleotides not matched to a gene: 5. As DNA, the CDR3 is TGCAGCGTTGCAACAGGGGGCTCGGGGGCCAACGTCCTGACTTTC. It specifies CSVATGGSGANVLTF.

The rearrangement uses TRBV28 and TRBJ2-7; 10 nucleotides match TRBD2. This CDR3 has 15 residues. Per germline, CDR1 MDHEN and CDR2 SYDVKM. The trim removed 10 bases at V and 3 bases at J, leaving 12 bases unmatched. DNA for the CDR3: TGTGCCACCCAAACCCCGCCTAGCGGGAGCTACGAGCAGTACTTC. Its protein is CATQTPPSGSYEQYF.

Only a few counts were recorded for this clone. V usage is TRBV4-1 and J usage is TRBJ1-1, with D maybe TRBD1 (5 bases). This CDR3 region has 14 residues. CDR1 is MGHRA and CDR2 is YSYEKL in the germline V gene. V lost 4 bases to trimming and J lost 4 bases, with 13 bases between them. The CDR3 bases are TGCGCCAGCAGCCCAATGGCGGGGGGCACTGAAGCTTTCTTT. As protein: CASSPMAGGTEAFF.

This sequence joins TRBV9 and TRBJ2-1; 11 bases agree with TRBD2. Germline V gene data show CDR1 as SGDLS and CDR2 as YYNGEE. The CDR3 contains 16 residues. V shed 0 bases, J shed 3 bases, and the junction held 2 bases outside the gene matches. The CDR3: CASSVGTSGSYNEQFF. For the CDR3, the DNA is TGTGCCAGCAGCGTAGGCACTAGCGGGAGCTACAATGAGCAGTTCTTC.

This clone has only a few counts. Here the CDR3 reads CASSFQGRKNTGELFF. CDR3 bases: TGTGCCAGCAGCTTCCAGGGTAGGAAAAACACCGGGGAGCTGTTTTTT. The chain has TRBV7-3 and TRBJ2-2, with D possibly matching TRBD1 (5 bases). V lost 3 bases and J lost 2, with 13 bases in between. This CDR3 has 16 residues. Germline CDR1 is SGHTA and CDR2 is FQGTGA.

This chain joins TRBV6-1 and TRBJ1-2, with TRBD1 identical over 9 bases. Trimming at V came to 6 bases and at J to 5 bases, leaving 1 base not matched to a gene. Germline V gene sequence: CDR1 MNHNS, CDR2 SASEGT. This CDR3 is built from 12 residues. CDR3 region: CASRTGGYGYTF. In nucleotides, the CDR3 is TGTGCCAGCAGGACAGGGGGGTATGGCTACACCTTC.

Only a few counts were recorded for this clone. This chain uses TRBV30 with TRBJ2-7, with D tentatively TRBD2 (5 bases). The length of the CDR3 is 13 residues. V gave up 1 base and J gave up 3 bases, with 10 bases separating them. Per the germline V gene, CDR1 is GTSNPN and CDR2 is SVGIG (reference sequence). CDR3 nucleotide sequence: TGTGCCTGGAGTGCGGGGTTTTTCTACGAGCAGTACTTC. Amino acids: CAWSAGFFYEQYF.

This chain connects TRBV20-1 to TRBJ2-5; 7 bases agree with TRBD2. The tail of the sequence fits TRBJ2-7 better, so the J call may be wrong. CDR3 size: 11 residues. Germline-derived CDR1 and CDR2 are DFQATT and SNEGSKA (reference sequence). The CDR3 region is CMIRGAYEQYF. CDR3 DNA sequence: TGCATGATTCGGGGGGCCTACGAGCAGTACTTC.

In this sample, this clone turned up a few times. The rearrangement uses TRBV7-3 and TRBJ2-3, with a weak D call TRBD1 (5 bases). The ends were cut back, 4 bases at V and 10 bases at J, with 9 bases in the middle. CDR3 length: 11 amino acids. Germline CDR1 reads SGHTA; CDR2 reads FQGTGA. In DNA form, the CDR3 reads TGTGCCAGCAGCTCCGGACAAGCGCAGTATTTT. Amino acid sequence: CASSSGQAQYF.

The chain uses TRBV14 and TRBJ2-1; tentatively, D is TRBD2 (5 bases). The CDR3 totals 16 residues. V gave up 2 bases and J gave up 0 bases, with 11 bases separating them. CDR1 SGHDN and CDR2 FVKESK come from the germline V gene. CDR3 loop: CASSQLRDSSYNEQFF. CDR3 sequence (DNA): TGTGCCAGCAGCCAACTACGGGATAGCTCCTACAATGAGCAGTTCTTC.

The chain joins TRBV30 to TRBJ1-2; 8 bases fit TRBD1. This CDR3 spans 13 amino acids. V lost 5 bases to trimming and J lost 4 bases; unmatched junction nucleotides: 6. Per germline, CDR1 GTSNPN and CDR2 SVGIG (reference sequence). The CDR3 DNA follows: TGTGCCTGGTTCCGGCAGGGGGCCTATGGCTACACCTTC. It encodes CAWFRQGAYGYTF.

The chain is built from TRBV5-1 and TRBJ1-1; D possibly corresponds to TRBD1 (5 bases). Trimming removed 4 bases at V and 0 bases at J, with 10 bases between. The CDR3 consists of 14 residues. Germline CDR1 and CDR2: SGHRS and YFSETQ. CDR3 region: CASSQDRMNTEAFF. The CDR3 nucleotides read TGCGCCAGCAGCCAAGACAGAATGAACACTGAAGCTTTCTTT.

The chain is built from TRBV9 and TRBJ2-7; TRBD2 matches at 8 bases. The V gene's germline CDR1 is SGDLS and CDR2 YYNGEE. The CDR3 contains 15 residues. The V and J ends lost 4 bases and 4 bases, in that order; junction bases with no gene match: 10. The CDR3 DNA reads TGTGCCAGCAGCCCTCTGTCCCGCGGGAGGTACGAGCAGTACTTC. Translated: CASSPLSRGRYEQYF.

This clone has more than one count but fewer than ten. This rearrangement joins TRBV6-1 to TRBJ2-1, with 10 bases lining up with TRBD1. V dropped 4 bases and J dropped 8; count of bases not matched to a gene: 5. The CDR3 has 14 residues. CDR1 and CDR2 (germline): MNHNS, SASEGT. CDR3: CASSADRGYHEQFF. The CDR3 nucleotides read TGTGCCAGCAGTGCGGACAGGGGGTACCATGAGCAGTTCTTC.

The CDR3, as DNA: TGTGCCAGTAGTGGGGGTCGTGACAGGGACTATGGCTACACCTTC. It yields the protein CASSGGRDRDYGYTF. The chain uses TRBV19 and TRBJ1-2; 7 nucleotides align to TRBD1. CDR1 and CDR2 (germline): LNHDA, SQIVND (reference sequence). This CDR3 is built from 15 residues. J was trimmed by 3 bases and V by 5 bases; bases with no gene match: 9.

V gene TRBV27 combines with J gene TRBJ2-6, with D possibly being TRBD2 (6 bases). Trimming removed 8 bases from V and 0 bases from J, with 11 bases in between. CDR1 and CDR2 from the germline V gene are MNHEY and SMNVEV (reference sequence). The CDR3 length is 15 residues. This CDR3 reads CASSDYTSGANVLTF. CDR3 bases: TGTGCCAGCTCGGACTATACCTCTGGGGCCAACGTCCTGACTTTC.

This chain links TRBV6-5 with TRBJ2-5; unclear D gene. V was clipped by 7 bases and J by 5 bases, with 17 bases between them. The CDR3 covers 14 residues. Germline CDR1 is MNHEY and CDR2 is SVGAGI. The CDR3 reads CASTTRPPRETQYF. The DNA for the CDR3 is TGTGCCAGCACCACCAGGCCACCTCGGGAGACCCAGTACTTC.

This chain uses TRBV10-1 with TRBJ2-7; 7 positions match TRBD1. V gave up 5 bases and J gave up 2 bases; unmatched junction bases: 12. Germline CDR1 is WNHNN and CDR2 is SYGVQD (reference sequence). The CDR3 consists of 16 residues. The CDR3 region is CASSPLDREAPYEQYV. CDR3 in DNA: TGCGCCAGCAGTCCACTAGACAGGGAAGCCCCCTACGAGCAGTACGTC.

The CDR3 here is CASSSNSLNTEAFF. In DNA form, the CDR3 reads TGTGCCAGCAGTTCCAACAGCTTGAACACTGAAGCTTTCTTT. The rearrangement uses TRBV6-5 and TRBJ1-1; D is ambiguous. The CDR3 covers 14 residues. Trimming pared 4 bases from V and 0 bases from J, leaving 9 bases between. In germline, CDR1 is MNHEY, CDR2 SVGAGI.

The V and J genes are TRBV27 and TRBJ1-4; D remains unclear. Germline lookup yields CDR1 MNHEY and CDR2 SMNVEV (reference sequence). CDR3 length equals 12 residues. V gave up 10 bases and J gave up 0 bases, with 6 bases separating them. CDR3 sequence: CATTATNEKLFF. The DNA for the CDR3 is TGTGCCACTACCGCAACTAATGAAAAACTGTTTTTT.

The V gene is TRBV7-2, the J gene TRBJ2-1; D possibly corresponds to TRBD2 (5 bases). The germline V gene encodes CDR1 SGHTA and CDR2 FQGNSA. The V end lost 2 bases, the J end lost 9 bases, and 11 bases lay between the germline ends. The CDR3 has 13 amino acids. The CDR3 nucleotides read TGTGCCAGCAGCTTACGTCTAGCCGGTGAGCAGTTCTTC. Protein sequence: CASSLRLAGEQFF.

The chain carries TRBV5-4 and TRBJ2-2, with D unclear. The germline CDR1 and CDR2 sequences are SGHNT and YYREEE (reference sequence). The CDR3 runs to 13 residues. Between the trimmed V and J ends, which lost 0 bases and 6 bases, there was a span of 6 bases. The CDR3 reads CASSLGVSGELFF. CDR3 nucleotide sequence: TGTGCCAGCAGCTTGGGAGTCTCCGGGGAGCTGTTTTTT. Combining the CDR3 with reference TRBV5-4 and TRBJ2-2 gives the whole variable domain ETGVTQSPTHLIKTRGQQVTLRCSSQSGHNTVSWYQQALGQGPQFIFQYYREEENGRGNFPPRFSGLQFPNYSSELNVNALELDDSALYLCASSLGVSGELFFGEGSRLTVL.

CDR3: CATSPRYNSYGYTF. The CDR3 DNA sequence: TGTGCCACCAGCCCCCGTTACAACAGCTATGGCTACACCTTC. The chain links TRBV15 to TRBJ1-2; D gene ambiguous. The CDR3 sequence is 14 residues long. CDR1 LNHNV and CDR2 YYDKDF come from the germline V gene (reference sequence). Trimming stripped 5 bases from V and 4 bases from J, with 14 bases between.

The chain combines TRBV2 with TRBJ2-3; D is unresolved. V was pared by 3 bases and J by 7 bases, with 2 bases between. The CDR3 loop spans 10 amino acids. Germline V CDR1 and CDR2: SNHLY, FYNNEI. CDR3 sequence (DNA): TGTGCCAGCAGTGATAATACGCAGTATTTT. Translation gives CASSDNTQYF.

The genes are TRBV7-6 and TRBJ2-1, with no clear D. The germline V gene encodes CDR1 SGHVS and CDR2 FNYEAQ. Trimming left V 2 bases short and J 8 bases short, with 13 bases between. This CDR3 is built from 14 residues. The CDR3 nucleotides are TGTGCCAGCAGCTTACTTCCGGGTACGCATGAGCAGTTCTTC. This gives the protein CASSLLPGTHEQFF.